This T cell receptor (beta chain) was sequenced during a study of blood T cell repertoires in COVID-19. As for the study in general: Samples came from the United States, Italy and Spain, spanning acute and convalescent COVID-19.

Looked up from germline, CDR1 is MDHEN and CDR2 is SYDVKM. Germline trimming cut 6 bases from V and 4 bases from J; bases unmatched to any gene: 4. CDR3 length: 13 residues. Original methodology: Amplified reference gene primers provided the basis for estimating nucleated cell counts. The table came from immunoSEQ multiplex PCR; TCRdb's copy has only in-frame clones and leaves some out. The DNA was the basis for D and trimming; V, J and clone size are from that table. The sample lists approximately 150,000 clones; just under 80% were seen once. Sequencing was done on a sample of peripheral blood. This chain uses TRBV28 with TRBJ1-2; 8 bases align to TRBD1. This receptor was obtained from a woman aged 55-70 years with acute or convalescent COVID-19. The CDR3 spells CASSRTGGYGYTF. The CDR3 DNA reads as TGTGCCAGCAGCCGCACAGGGGGCTATGGCTACACCTTC.